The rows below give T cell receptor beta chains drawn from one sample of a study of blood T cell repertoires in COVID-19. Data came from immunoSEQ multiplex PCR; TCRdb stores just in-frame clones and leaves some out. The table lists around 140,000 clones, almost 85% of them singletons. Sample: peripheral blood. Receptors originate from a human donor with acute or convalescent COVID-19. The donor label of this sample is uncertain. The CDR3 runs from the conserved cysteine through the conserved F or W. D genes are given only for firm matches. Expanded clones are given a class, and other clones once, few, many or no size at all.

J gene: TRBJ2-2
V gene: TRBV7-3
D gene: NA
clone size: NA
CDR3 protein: CASSYRDGGELFF
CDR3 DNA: TGTGCCAGCAGCTACAGGGATGGCGGGGAGCTGTTTTTT

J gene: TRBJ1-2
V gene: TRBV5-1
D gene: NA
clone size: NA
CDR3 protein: CASSLVATNYGYTF
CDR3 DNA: TGCGCCAGCAGCTTGGTAGCAACTAACTATGGCTACACCTTC

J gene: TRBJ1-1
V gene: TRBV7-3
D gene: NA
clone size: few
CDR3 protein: CASSSDRDTEAFF
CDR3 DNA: TGTGCCAGCAGCTCAGATCGGGACACTGAAGCTTTCTTT

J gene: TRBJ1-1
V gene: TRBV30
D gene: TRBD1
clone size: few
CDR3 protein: CALTGGAFEAFF
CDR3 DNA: TGTGCCTTGACAGGGGGCGCTTTTGAAGCTTTCTTT

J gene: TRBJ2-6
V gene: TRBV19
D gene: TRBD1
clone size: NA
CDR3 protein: CASGDRGTGANVLTF
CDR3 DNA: TGTGCCAGTGGAGACAGGGGGACTGGGGCCAACGTCCTGACTTTC

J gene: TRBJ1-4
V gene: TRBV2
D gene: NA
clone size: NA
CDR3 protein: CASSEAPGGDEKLFF
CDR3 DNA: TGTGCCAGCAGTGAAGCGCCCGGGGGTGATGAAAAACTGTTTTTT

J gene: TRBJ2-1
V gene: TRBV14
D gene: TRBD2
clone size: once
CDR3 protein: CASSQLIGGGTEQFF
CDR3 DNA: TGTGCCAGCAGCCAATTAATCGGGGGGGGCACTGAGCAGTTCTTC

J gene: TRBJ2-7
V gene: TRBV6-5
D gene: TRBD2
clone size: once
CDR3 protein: CASRKIAGNYEQYF
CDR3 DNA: TGTGCCAGCAGAAAAATAGCGGGTAATTACGAGCAGTACTTC

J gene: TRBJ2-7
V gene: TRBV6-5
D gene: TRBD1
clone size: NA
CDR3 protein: CASSLDRVHDEQYF
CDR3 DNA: TGTGCCAGCAGCTTGGACAGGGTGCACGACGAGCAGTACTTC

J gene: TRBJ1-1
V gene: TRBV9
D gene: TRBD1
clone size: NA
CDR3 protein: CASSARQGSGAFF
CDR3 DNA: TGTGCCAGCAGCGCCCGACAGGGGAGTGGAGCTTTCTTT

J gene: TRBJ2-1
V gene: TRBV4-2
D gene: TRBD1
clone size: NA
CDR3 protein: CASSLRPDRANEQFF
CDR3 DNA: TGTGCCAGCAGCCTTCGCCCGGACAGGGCCAATGAGCAGTTCTTC

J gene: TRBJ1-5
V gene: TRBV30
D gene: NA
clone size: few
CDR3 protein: CAWSLAGDQPQHF
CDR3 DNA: TGTGCCTGGAGTCTAGCAGGGGATCAGCCCCAGCATTTT

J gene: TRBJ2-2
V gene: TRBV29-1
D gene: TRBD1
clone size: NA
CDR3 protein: CSVVTGGAGELFF
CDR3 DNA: TGCAGCGTTGTTACAGGGGGAGCCGGGGAGCTGTTTTTT

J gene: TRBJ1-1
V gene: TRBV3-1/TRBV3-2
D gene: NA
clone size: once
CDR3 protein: CASSQKTGEAFF
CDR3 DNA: TGTGCCAGCAGCCAAAAAACGGGGGAGGCTTTCTTT

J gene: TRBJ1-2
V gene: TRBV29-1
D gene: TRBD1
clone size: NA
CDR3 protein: CSVATGVNYGYTF
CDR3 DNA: TGCAGCGTAGCGACAGGGGTTAACTATGGCTACACCTTC

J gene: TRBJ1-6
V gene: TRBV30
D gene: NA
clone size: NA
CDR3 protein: CAWGGANSPLHF
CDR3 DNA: TGTGCCTGGGGGGGGGCGAATTCACCCCTCCACTTT

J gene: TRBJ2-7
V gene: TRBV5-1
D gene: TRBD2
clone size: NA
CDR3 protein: CASSVAGGDEQYF
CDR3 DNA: TGCGCCAGCAGCGTGGCGGGGGGCGACGAGCAGTACTTC

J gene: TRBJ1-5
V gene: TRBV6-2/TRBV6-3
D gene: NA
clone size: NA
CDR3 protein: CASSSRGLSNQPQHF
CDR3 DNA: TGTGCCAGCAGTTCCCGGGGGTTAAGCAATCAGCCCCAGCATTTT

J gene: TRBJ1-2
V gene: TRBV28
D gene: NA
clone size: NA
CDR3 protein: CASSPKAGRYTF
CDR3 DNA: TGTGCCAGCAGTCCGAAGGCAGGTCGCTACACCTTC

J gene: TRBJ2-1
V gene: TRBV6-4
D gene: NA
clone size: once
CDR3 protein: CASSDSPFYNEQFF
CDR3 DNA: TGTGCCAGCAGTGACTCCCCCTTCTACAATGAGCAGTTCTTC

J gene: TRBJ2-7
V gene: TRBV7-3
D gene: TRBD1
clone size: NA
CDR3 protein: CASSLTGGKDEQYF
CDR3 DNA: TGTGCCAGCAGCCTCACAGGGGGCAAGGACGAGCAGTACTTC

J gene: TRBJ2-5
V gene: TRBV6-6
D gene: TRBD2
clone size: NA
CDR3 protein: CASSYPPRLAQETQYF
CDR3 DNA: TGTGCCAGCAGTTACCCACCGCGACTAGCCCAAGAGACCCAGTACTTC

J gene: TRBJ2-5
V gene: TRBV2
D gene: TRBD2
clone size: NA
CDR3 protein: CASKTSGGETQYF
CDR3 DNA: TGTGCCAGCAAAACTAGCGGGGGGGAGACCCAGTACTTC

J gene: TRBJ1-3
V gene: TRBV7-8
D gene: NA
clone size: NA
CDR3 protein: CASSLVGGTTSGNTIYF
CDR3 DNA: TGTGCCAGCAGCTTAGTTGGGGGGACGACCTCTGGAAACACCATATATTTT

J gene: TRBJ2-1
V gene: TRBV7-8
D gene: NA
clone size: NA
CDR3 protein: CASSETRGGEQFF
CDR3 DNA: TGTGCCAGCAGCGAAACTAGGGGGGGTGAGCAGTTCTTC

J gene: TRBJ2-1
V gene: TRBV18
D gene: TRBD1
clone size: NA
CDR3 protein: CASSPGQVGGEQFF
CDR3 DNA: TGTGCCAGCTCACCAGGACAGGTAGGAGGTGAGCAGTTCTTC

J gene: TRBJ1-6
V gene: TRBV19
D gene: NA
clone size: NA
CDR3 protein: CASSIRVGGDSPLHF
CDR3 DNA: TGTGCCAGTAGTATAAGGGTCGGGGGGGATTCACCCCTCCACTTT

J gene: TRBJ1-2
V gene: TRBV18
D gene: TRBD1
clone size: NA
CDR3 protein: CASSQSGTDGVYTF
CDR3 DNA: TGTGCCAGCTCACAATCCGGGACAGATGGGGTATACACCTTC

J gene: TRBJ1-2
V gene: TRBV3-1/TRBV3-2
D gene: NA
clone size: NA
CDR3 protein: CASSQDAGRQTYGYTF
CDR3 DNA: TGTGCCAGCAGCCAAGATGCAGGGAGGCAGACGTATGGCTACACCTTC

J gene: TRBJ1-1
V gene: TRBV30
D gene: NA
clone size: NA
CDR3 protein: CALLGGHLNTEAFF
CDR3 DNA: TGTGCCTTACTAGGGGGACATTTGAACACTGAAGCTTTCTTT

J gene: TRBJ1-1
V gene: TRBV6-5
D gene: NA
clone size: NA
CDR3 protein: CASSLSGYTEAFF
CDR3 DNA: TGTGCCAGCAGTTTATCGGGGTACACTGAAGCTTTCTTT

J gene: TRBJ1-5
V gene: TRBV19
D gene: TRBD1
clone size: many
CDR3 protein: CASNIAGGGSQPQHF
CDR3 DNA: TGTGCCAGTAATATAGCAGGGGGCGGATCTCAGCCCCAGCATTTT

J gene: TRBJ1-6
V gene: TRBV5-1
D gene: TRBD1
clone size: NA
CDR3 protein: CASSSWDRDNSPLHF
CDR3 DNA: TGCGCCAGCAGCTCGTGGGACAGGGATAATTCACCCCTCCACTTT

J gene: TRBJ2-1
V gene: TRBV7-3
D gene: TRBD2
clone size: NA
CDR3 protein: CASSSSGGAPVEQFF
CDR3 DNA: TGTGCCAGCAGTTCTAGCGGGGGCGCCCCCGTAGAGCAGTTCTTC

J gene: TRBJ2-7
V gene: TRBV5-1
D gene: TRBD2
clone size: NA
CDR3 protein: CASSPTGGSSYEQYF
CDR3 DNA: TGCGCCAGCAGCCCGACCGGGGGGAGCTCCTACGAGCAGTACTTC

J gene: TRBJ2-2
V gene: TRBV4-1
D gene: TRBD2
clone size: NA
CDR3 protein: CASSRTSDAGELFF
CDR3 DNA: TGCGCCAGCAGCCGAACTAGCGACGCCGGGGAGCTGTTTTTT

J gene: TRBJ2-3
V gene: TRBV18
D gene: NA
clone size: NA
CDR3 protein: CASSPSLAGTDTQYF
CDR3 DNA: TGTGCCAGCTCACCATCTTTGGCGGGTACAGATACGCAGTATTTT

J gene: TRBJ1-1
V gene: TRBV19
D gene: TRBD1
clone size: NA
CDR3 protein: CASSHPGQFNTEAFF
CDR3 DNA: TGTGCCAGTAGCCATCCGGGACAGTTTAACACTGAAGCTTTCTTT

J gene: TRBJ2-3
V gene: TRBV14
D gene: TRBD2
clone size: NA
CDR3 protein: CASSQGGGHTDTQYF
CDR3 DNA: TGTGCCAGCAGCCAAGGCGGGGGGCACACAGATACGCAGTATTTT

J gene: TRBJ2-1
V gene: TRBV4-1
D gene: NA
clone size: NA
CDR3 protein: CASSQAEGRGSYNEQFF
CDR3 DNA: TGCGCCAGCAGCCAAGCTGAGGGGAGGGGGTCTTACAATGAGCAGTTCTTC

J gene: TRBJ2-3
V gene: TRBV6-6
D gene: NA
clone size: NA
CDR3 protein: CASSYSGRTDTQYF
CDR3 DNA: TGTGCCAGCAGTTACTCGGGGCGCACAGATACGCAGTATTTT

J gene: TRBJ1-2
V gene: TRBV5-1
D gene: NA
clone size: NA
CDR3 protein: CASSPRDFYGYTF
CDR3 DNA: TGCGCCAGCAGCCCCAGGGATTTCTATGGCTACACCTTC

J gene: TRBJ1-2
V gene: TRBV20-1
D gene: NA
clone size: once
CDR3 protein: CSAREGGGYTF
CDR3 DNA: TGCAGTGCTAGAGAGGGGGGAGGCTACACCTTC

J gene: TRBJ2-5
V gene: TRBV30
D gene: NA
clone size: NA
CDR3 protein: CAWSTRETQYF
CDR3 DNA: TGTGCCTGGAGTACCAGAGAGACCCAGTACTTC

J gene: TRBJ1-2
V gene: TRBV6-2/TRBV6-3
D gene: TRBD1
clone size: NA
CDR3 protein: CASSRRQGAYGYTF
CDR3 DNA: TGTGCCAGCAGTCGCCGACAGGGGGCGTATGGCTACACCTTC

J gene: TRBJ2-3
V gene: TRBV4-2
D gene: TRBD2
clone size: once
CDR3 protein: CASSQEDAGGSTDTQYF
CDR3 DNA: TGTGCCAGCAGCCAAGAAGATGCGGGGGGAAGCACAGATACGCAGTATTTT

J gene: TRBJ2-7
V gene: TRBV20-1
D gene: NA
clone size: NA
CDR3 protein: CSAQLAGEQYF
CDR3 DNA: TGCAGTGCTCAGCTAGCCGGCGAGCAGTACTTC

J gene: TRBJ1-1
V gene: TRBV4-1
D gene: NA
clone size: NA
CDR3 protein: CASSQDIVGRTEAFF
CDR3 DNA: TGCGCCAGCAGCCAAGATATCGTCGGGAGGACTGAAGCTTTCTTT

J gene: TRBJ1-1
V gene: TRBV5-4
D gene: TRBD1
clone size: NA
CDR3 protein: CASSPLTGRLNTEAFF
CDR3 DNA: TGTGCCAGCAGCCCACTGACAGGGAGATTGAACACTGAAGCTTTCTTT

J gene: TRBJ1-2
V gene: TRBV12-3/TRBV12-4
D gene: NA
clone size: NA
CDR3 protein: CASRMTVRGYTF
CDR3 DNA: TGTGCCAGCAGGATGACAGTAAGGGGCTACACCTTC

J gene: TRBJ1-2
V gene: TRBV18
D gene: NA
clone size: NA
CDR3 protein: CASSPMEQFYGYTF
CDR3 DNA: TGTGCCAGCTCACCTATGGAGCAATTCTATGGCTACACCTTC

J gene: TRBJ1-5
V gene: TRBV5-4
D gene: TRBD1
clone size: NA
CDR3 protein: CASSGVTGGAGQPQHF
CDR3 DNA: TGTGCCAGCAGCGGCGTCACAGGGGGCGCGGGTCAGCCCCAGCATTTT